The T cell receptor (beta chain) under discussion was sequenced for a study of blood T cell repertoires in COVID-19. Only in-frame clones appear in the TCRdb table, and some are missing; sequencing was by immunoSEQ multiplex PCR. This sample has 150,000 to 200,000 clones, with about 90% found just once. The CDR3 contains 14 residues. Germline-derived CDR1 and CDR2 are SGHTA and FQGNSA. The V gene end was trimmed by 5 bases and the J gene end by 3 bases; junction bases not matched to a gene: 4. Sample: peripheral blood. The clonotype was recovered from a man aged 65 to 79 with active or convalescent COVID-19. The V gene is TRBV7-2, the J gene TRBJ2-7, with TRBD1 matching 10 bases. CDR3 amino acids: CASSRDRGIYEQYF. CDR3 nucleotide sequence: TGTGCCAGCAGCCGGGACAGGGGAATCTACGAGCAGTACTTC. The variable domain in full, with the rest retrieved from reference TRBV7-2 and TRBJ2-7, is GAGVSQSPSNKVTEKGKDVELRCDPISGHTALYWYRQSLGQGLEFLIYFQGNSAPDKSGLPSDRFSAERTGGSVSTLTIQRTQQEDSAVYLCASSRDRGIYEQYFGPGTRLTVT.